Below, 24 T cell receptor beta chains from the same sample are listed, as sequenced in a study of T cell repertoires in aging, cancer and after chemotherapy. Rearranged V-D-J TRB sequences were amplified with a mixed TRB-A/B primer pool. TCRdb passed the multiplex PCR reads through MiXCR, listing each CDR3 protein once. The data show over a thousand distinct CDR3 sequences, more than 25% seen once. Peripheral blood genomic DNA, not sorted cells or RNA, was the template. Sequenced input: blood. The receptors derive from a human donor with a blood cancer.

J is TRBJ1-4 and V is TRBV12-3 or TRBV12-4; D not resolved. CDR3 length: 14 residues. V lost 5 bases, J lost 5 bases, and 12 bases lay in between. The CDR3 loop is CASSPAAFNEKLFF. CDR3 coding DNA: TGTGCCAGCAGTCCGGCTGCTTTCAATGAAAAACTGTTTTTT.

Written as DNA, the CDR3 is TGTGCCAGCAGAGGAAGGGGGGCCGAGAATTCACCCCTCCACTTT. As protein: CASRGRGAENSPLHF. The V call is TRBV21-1, the J call TRBJ1-6; the table's D call TRBD1 went unverified against the DNA. TRBV21-1 is deemed a pseudogene. The CDR3 length is 15 residues.

In DNA, the CDR3 is TGTGCCAGCTCACCGGGGTCGAACACTGAAGCTTTCTTT. Translation: CASSPGSNTEAFF. The chain combines TRBV18 with TRBJ1-1; no clear D gene. The CDR3 covers 13 residues. Trimming cost V 3 bases and J 1 base, with 6 bases left between them. The V gene's germline CDR1 is KGHSH and CDR2 LQKENI.

This clonotype has more than one count but fewer than ten. The CDR3 loop is CASTNLGSPDTQYF. CDR3 in DNA: TGTGCCAGCACCAACTTAGGCTCACCAGATACGCAGTATTTT. This sequence joins TRBV12-3 or TRBV12-4 and TRBJ2-3; D not resolved. The CDR3 contains 14 residues. V lost 7 bases and J lost 4, with 15 bases in between.

This clonotype ranks as medium-sized. The chain employs TRBV11-3 and TRBJ2-3, with 7 bases fitting TRBD2. The CDR3 spans 15 residues. The germline V gene encodes CDR1 SGHNT and CDR2 YENEEA. J lost 8 bases, V lost 5 bases, and 13 bases had no gene match. The CDR3 loop reads CASSPERGGGATQYF. CDR3 coding DNA: TGTGCCAGCAGCCCCGAGCGGGGTGGAGGGGCTACGCAGTATTTT.

By frequency in the sample, this clonotype is medium-sized (0.01 to 0.1%). This chain connects TRBV11-3 to TRBJ2-1; 9 positions agree with TRBD2. The CDR3 sequence is 16 residues long. In germline, CDR1 is SGHNT, CDR2 YENEEA. V gave up 5 bases and J gave up 5 bases; unmatched junction bases: 10. CDR3 in amino acids: CASSAQGGGANNEQFF. The DNA for the CDR3 is TGTGCCAGCAGCGCCCAGGGCGGGGGGGCCAACAATGAGCAGTTCTTC.

The CDR3 DNA reads TGTGCCAGCAGCCAAGATATAGGAGGGAGGGACGAGCAGTTCTTC. Protein: CASSQDIGGRDEQFF. V and J are TRBV4-2 and TRBJ2-1; 7 bases fit TRBD2. The germline CDR1 and CDR2 sequences are LGHNA and YNFKEQ. Trimming took 0 bases from V and 10 from J; bases not matched to a gene: 9. CDR3 length: 15 amino acids.

This clonotype is labeled large (0.1 to 1%). The V and J genes are TRBV14 and TRBJ1-1, with D possibly TRBD1 on 5 matching bases. Germline values: CDR1 SGHDN, CDR2 FVKESK. The CDR3 runs 12 residues. V was trimmed by 6 bases and J by 10 bases, leaving 15 bases between them. CDR3 DNA: TGTGCCAGCAGTCAAACACGGACAACAGCTTTCTTT. Translation: CASSQTRTTAFF.

This sequence joins TRBV7-9 and TRBJ2-2; a possible D gene is TRBD1 (5 bases). Trimming stripped 4 bases from V and 6 bases from J, with 12 bases between. Germline V lookup: CDR1 SEHNR, CDR2 FQNEAQ (reference sequence). The CDR3 has 14 amino acids. The CDR3 nucleotides are TGTGCCAGCAGCTGGGCCCAGACAGCCGGGGAGCTGTTTTTT. It is translated as CASSWAQTAGELFF. Drawing the rest from reference TRBV7-9 and TRBJ2-2, the complete variable domain is DTGVSQNPRHKITKRGQNVTFRCDPISEHNRLYWYRQTLGQGPEFLTYFQNEAQLEKSRLLSDRFSAERPKGSFSTLEIQRTEQGDSAMYLCASSWAQTAGELFFGEGSRLTVL.

By sample fraction, this clonotype is medium-sized. J is TRBJ2-1 and V is TRBV19; 10 bases agree with TRBD2. This CDR3 region has 15 residues. Losses at the gene ends were 4 bases for V and 2 bases for J; bases not matched to a gene: 2. Per germline, CDR1 LNHDA and CDR2 SQIVND (reference sequence). CDR3 sequence (DNA): TGTGCCAGTAGTACCGGGACTAGCGCCTACAATGAGCAGTTCTTC. It codes for CASSTGTSAYNEQFF.

V usage is TRBV12-3 or TRBV12-4 and J usage is TRBJ2-3; 14 bases line up with TRBD2. The trim removed 6 bases at V and 5 bases at J, leaving 10 bases unmatched. CDR3 size: 17 residues. CDR3 protein: CASSPPGTSGGKDTQYF. DNA of the CDR3: TGTGCCAGCAGCCCGCCAGGGACTAGCGGGGGAAAAGATACGCAGTATTTT.

Within the sample, this clonotype is large. The chain is built from TRBV10-3 and TRBJ2-1, with D maybe TRBD1 (5 bases). The CDR3 loop spans 16 amino acids. Per germline, CDR1 ENHRY and CDR2 SYGVKD. V was shortened by 3 bases and J by 5 bases, with 17 bases between the two germline ends. The CDR3 here is CAISDFDSEPDNEQFF. In DNA, the CDR3 is TGTGCCATCAGTGACTTTGACAGTGAACCAGACAATGAGCAGTTCTTC.

This clonotype was picked up a small number of times. V and J are TRBV27 and TRBJ2-1; TRBD2 agrees at 13 bases. Trimming took 7 bases from V and 4 from J; bases not matched to a gene: 1. The CDR3 runs 14 residues. Germline V gene lookup returns CDR1 MNHEY and CDR2 SMNVEV (reference sequence). CDR3 region: CASKTSGRYNEQFF. The CDR3 DNA reads as TGTGCCAGCAAGACTAGCGGGAGGTACAATGAGCAGTTCTTC.

This clonotype was seen only a few times. The V gene is TRBV28, the J gene TRBJ1-1; D call uncertain. V was clipped by 4 bases and J by 1 base, with 10 bases between them. The CDR3 runs 14 residues. Germline V lookup: CDR1 MDHEN, CDR2 SYDVKM. The CDR3 protein is CASSSSAGNTEAFF. As DNA, the CDR3 is TGTGCCAGCAGTTCATCCGCCGGGAACACTGAAGCTTTCTTT.

To note about this clonotype: One base away lies a much larger clone, so this may be a sequencing read error. The V gene is TRBV30, the J gene TRBJ2-2; perhaps TRBD2 as D (6 bases). CDR3 size: 15 residues. Looked up from germline, CDR1 is GTSNPN and CDR2 is SVGIG (reference sequence). CDR3: CTWRVHGGSTGELFF. CDR3 bases: TGTACCTGGAGGGTTCATGGGGGGAGCACCGGGGAGCTGTTTTTT.

The CDR3 coding sequence is TGTGTTAGCAGCTTAACGGCTAGCGGGGCCTACAATGAGCAGTTCTTC. Its translation: CVSSLTASGAYNEQFF. This sequence joins TRBV7-3 and TRBJ2-1; TRBD2 agrees at 9 bases. The germline V gene has CDR1 SGHTA and CDR2 FQGTGA. CDR3 length: 16 residues.

This clonotype is medium-sized by share. The J gene is TRBJ2-1, the V gene TRBV15, with TRBD2 identical over 11 bases. The CDR3 contains 15 residues. CDR1 and CDR2 (germline): LNHNV, YYDKDF (reference sequence). J was trimmed by 8 bases and V by 1 base; bases with no gene match: 4. The CDR3 sequence is CATSRGDSGRDEQFF. DNA of the CDR3: TGTGCCACCAGCAGAGGGGATAGCGGGAGGGATGAGCAGTTCTTC.

For this clonotype: The junction does not match germline at one end; this may be a read error. The CDR3 here is CASSDSSGSIYF. The CDR3 DNA sequence: TGTGCCAGCAGTGACTCATCAGGGTCCATATATTTT. V is TRBV6-6 and J is TRBJ1-3; the D gene is possibly TRBD1 (5 bases). CDR3 length equals 12 residues. Germline V gene sequence: CDR1 MNHNY, CDR2 SVGAGI (reference sequence).

By share, this clonotype counts as medium-sized. The V gene is TRBV10-1, the J gene TRBJ2-5, with D tentatively TRBD1 or TRBD2 (5 bases each). Per the germline V gene, CDR1 is WNHNN and CDR2 is SYGVQD (reference sequence). There are 15 residues in the CDR3. The V gene lost 8 bases and the J gene lost 4 bases, with 20 bases spanning the gap. CDR3 in amino acids: CASLLGDGLRETQYF. In DNA, the CDR3 is TGCGCCAGCCTGTTAGGGGACGGGCTACGAGAGACCCAGTACTTC.

This clonotype is deemed medium-sized (0.01 to 0.1%). The chain uses TRBV27 and TRBJ2-7, with D unresolved. Germline V gene sequence: CDR1 MNHEY, CDR2 SMNVEV (reference sequence). This CDR3 contains 16 residues. V lost 6 bases and J lost 2, with 20 bases in between. The CDR3 DNA reads as TGTGCCAGCAGACGATCGCTAGGTGGGGAAACCTACGAGCAGTACTTC. Translation: CASRRSLGGETYEQYF.

By share of the sample, this clonotype is medium-sized. CDR3 region: CASSLVRDEKLFF. CDR3 DNA: TGTGCCAGCAGCCTCGTGCGGGATGAAAAACTGTTTTTT. The chain combines TRBV5-6 with TRBJ1-4; D call uncertain. The V gene lost 4 bases and the J gene lost 6 bases, with 10 bases spanning the gap. There are 13 residues in the CDR3. Germline V gives CDR1 SGHDT, CDR2 YYEEEE.

This clonotype was found a few times. The CDR3 region is CASNSDRAGANVLTF. Written as DNA, the CDR3 is TGTGCCAGTAACTCGGACAGGGCTGGGGCCAACGTCCTGACTTTC. The chain combines TRBV19 with TRBJ2-6, with 8 bases fitting TRBD1. This CDR3 comprises 15 residues. Germline V gene sequence: CDR1 LNHDA, CDR2 SQIVND (reference sequence). V dropped 7 bases and J dropped 2; count of bases not matched to a gene: 4.

Regarding this clonotype: Here the CDR3 omits its conserved ending phenylalanine or tryptophan, so a read error is the likely source. The chain employs TRBV30 and TRBJ1-1, with D hard to call. This CDR3 has 13 amino acids. The ends were cut back, 2 bases at V and 1 base at J, with 8 bases in the middle. The germline CDR1 and CDR2 sequences are GTSNPN and SVGIG (reference sequence). The CDR3 sequence is CAWSPVKNTEAFL. CDR3 DNA sequence: TGTGCCTGGAGTCCCGTGAAGAACACTGAAGCTTTCCTT.

There are a few counts of this clonotype. The CDR3: CAWTQSGTVNTEAFF. In nucleotides, the CDR3 is TGTGCCTGGACTCAGTCTGGGACAGTGAACACTGAAGCTTTCTTT. The rearrangement joins TRBV30 to TRBJ1-1; 7 bases line up with TRBD1. Per germline, CDR1 GTSNPN and CDR2 SVGIG (reference sequence). With V trimmed by 4 bases and J by 0 bases, 8 bases remained unmatched. The CDR3 is 15 amino acids.